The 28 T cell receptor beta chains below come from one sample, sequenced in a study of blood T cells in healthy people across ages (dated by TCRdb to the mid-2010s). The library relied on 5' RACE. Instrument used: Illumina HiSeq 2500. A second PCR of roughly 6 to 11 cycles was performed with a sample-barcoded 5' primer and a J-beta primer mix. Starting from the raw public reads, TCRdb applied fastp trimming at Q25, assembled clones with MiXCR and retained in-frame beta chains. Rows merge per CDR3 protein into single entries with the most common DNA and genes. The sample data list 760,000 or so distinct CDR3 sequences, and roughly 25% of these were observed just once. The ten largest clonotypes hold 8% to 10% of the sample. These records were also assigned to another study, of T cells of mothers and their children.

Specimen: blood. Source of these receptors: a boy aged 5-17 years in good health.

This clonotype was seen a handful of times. The CDR3 region has the DNA TGCGCCAGCAGCCAAGTCGCCGGGGCGGGAGAGACCCAGTACTTC. Its protein product is CASSQVAGAGETQYF. The chain joins TRBV4-3 to TRBJ2-5, with D perhaps given as TRBD1 or TRBD2 (5 bases each). The CDR3 is made up of 15 amino acids. Trimming removed 1 base from V and 4 bases from J, with 13 bases in between. CDR1 is LGHNA, CDR2 YSLEER, per germline.

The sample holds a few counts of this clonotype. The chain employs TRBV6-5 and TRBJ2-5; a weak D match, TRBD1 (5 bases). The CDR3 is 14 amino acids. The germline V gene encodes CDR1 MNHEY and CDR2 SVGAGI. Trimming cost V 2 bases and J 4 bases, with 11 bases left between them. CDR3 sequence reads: CASSYTGQGETQYF. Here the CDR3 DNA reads TGTGCCAGCAGTTACACCGGGCAGGGAGAGACCCAGTACTTC.

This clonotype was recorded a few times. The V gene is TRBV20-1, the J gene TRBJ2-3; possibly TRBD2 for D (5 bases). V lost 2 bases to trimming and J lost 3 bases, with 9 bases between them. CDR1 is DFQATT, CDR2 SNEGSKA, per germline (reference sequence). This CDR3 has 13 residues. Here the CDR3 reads CSARPLATDTQYF. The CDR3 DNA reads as TGCAGTGCTAGACCCTTAGCGACAGATACGCAGTATTTT.

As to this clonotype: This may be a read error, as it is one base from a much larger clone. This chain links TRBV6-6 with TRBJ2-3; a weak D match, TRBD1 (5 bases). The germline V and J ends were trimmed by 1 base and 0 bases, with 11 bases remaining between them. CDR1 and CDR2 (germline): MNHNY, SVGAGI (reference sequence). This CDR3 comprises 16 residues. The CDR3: CASSYYGRVSTDTQYF. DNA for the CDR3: TGTGCCAGCAGTTACTATGGCAGGGTGAGCACAGATACGCAGTATTTT.

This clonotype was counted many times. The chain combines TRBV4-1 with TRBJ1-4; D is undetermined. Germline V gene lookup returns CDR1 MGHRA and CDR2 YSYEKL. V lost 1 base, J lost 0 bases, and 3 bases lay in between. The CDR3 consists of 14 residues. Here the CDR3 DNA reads TGCGCCAGCAGCCAAGTGGCAACTAATGAAAAACTGTTTTTT. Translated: CASSQVATNEKLFF.

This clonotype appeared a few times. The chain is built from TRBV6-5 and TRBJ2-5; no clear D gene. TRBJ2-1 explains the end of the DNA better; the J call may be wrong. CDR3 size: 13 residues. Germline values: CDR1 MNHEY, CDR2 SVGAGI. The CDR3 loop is CASSYRPGYEQFF. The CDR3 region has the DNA TGTGCCAGCAGTTACCGTCCTGGTTATGAGCAGTTCTTC.

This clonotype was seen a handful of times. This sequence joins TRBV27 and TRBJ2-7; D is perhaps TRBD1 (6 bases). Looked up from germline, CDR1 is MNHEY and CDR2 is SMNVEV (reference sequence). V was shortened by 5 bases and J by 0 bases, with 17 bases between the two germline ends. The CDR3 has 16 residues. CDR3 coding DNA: TGTGCCAGCAGTCCTCTTCTAGGACAGAGCTCCTACGAGCAGTACTTC. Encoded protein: CASSPLLGQSSYEQYF.

The CDR3 DNA sequence: TGTGCCAGCAGTGAGGGAGTTGGCTACAATGAGCAGTTCTTC. This sequence encodes CASSEGVGYNEQFF. The V gene is TRBV28, the J gene TRBJ2-1, with D tentatively TRBD2 (5 bases). Germline values: CDR1 MDHEN, CDR2 SYDVKM. The CDR3 is 14 residues long. Deletions cut 5 bases from V and 3 bases from J, with 11 bases between.

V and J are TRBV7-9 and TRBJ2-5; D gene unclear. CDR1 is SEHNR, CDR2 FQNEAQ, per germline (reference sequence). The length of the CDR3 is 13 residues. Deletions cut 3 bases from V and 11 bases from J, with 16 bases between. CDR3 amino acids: CASSFNLPDEQYF. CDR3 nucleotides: TGTGCCAGCAGCTTCAACCTCCCGGATGAGCAGTACTTC.

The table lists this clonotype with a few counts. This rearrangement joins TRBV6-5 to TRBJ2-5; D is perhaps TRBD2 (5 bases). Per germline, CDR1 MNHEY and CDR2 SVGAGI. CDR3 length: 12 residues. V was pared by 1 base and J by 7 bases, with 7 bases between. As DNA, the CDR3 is TGTGCCAGCAGTTACTTCGGAGGGACCCAGTACTTC. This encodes CASSYFGGTQYF.

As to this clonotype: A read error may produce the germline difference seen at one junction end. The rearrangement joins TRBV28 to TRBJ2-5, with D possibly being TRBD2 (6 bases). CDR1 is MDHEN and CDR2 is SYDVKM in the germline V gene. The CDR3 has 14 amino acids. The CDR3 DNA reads TGTACCAGCAGTTTTATGGAAGGGAGGGAGACCCAGTACTTC. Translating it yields CTSSFMEGRETQYF.

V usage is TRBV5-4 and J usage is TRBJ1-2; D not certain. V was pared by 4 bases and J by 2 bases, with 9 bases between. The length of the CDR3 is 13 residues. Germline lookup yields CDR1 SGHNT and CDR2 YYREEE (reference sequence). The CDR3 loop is CASSPDWNYGYTF. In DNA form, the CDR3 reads TGTGCCAGCAGCCCAGACTGGAACTATGGCTACACCTTC. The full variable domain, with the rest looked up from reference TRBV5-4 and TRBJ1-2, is ETGVTQSPTHLIKTRGQQVTLRCSSQSGHNTVSWYQQALGQGPQFIFQYYREEENGRGNFPPRFSGLQFPNYSSELNVNALELDDSALYLCASSPDWNYGYTFGSGTRLTVV.

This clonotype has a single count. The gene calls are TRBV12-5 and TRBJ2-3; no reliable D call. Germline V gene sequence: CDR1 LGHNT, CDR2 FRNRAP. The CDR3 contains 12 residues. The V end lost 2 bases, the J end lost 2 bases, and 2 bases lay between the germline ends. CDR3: CASGLNTDTQYF. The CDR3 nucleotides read TGTGCTAGTGGTTTGAACACAGATACGCAGTATTTT.

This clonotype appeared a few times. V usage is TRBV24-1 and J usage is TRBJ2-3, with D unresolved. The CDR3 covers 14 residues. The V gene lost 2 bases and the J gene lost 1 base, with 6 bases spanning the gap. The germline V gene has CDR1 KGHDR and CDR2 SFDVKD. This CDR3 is CATSDYQGTDTQYF. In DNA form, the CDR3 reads TGTGCCACCAGTGATTACCAAGGCACAGATACGCAGTATTTT.

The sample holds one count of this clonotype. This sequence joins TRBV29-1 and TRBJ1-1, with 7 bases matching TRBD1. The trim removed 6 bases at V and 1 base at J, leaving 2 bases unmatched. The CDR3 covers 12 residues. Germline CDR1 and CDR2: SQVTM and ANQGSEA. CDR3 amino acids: CSVGTANTEAFF. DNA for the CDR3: TGCAGCGTCGGGACAGCGAACACTGAAGCTTTCTTT.

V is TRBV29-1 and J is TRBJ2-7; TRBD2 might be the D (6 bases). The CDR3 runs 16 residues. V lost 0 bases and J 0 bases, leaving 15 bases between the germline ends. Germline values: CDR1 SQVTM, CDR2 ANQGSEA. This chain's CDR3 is CSVEDPKGLHSYEQYF. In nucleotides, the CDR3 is TGCAGCGTTGAAGACCCCAAGGGACTTCACTCCTACGAGCAGTACTTC.

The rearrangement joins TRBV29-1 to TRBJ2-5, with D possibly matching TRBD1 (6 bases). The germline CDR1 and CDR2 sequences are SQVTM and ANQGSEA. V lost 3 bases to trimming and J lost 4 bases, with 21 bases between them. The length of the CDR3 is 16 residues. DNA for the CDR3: TGCAGCGTTGACCCGCGGTTGGGGGCTGCCCCAGAGACCCAGTACTTC. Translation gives CSVDPRLGAAPETQYF.

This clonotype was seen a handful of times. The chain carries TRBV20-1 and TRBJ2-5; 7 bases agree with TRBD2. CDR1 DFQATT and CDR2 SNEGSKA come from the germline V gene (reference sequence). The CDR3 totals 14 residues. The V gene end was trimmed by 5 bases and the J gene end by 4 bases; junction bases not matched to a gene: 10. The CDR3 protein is CSAPLAGVVETQYF. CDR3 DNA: TGCAGTGCTCCCCTTGCGGGAGTCGTAGAGACCCAGTACTTC.

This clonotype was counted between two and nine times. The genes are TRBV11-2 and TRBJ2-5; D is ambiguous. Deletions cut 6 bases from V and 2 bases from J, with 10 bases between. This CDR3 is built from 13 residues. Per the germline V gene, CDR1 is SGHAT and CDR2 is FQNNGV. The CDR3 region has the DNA TGTGCCAGCAGTAGGACGCATCAAGAGACCCAGTACTTC. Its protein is CASSRTHQETQYF.

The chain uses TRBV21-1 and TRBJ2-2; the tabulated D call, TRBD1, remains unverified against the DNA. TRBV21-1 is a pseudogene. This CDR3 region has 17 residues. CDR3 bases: TGTGCCAGCAGCTCCCGGGACAGGGGAGGGGGCACCGGGGAGCTGTTTTTT. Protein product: CASSSRDRGGGTGELFF.

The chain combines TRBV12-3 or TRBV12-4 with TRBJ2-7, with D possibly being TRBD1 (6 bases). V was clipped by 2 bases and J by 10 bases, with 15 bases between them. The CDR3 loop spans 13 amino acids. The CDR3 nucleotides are TGTGCCAGCAGTTTAAACAGGGCTTCGGGCCAGTACTTC. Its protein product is CASSLNRASGQYF.

The CDR3, as DNA: TGTGCCAGCAGTTACAACAGGGTAGATCAGCCCCAGCATTTT. It specifies CASSYNRVDQPQHF. The V gene is TRBV6-2 or TRBV6-3, the J gene TRBJ1-5; TRBD1 might be the D (6 bases). The V gene's germline CDR1 is MNHEY and CDR2 SVGEGT. The length of the CDR3 is 14 residues. Between the trimmed V and J ends, which lost 2 bases and 5 bases, there was a span of 10 bases.

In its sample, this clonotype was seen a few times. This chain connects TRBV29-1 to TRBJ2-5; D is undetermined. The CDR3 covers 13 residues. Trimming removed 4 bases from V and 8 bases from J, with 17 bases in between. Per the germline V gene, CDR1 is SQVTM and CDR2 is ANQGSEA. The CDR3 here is CSVVWSGFETQYF. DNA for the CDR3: TGCAGCGTTGTATGGTCCGGATTCGAAACCCAGTACTTC. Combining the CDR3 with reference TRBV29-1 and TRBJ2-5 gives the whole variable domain SAVISQKPSRDICQRGTSLTIQCQVDSQVTMMFWYRQQPGQSLTLIATANQGSEATYESGFVIDKFPISRPNLTFSTLTVSNMSPEDSSIYLCSVVWSGFETQYFGPGTRLLVL.

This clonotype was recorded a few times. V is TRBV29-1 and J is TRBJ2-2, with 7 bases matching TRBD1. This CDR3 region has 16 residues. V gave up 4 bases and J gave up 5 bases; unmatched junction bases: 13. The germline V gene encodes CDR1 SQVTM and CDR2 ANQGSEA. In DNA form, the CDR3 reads TGCAGCGTTGGGCCGACAGGGCCTTTGAGGACCGGGGAGCTGTTTTTT. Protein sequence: CSVGPTGPLRTGELFF.

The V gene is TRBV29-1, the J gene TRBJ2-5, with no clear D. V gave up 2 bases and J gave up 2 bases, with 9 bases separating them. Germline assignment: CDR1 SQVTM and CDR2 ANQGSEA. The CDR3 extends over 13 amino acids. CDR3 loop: CSVEFSVQETQYF. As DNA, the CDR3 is TGCAGCGTTGAATTTTCAGTTCAAGAGACCCAGTACTTC.

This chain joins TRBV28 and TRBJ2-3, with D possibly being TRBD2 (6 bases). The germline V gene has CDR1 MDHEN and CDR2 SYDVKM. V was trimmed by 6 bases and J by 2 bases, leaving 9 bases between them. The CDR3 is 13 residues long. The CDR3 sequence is CASRPSDTDTQYF. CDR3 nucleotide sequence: TGTGCCAGCAGGCCTAGCGACACAGATACGCAGTATTTT. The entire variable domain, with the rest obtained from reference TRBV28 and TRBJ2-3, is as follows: DVKVTQSSRYLVKRTGEKVFLECVQDMDHENMFWYRQDPGLGLRLIYFSYDVKMKEKGDIPEGYSVSREKKERFSLILESASTNQTSMYLCASRPSDTDTQYFGPGTRLTVL.

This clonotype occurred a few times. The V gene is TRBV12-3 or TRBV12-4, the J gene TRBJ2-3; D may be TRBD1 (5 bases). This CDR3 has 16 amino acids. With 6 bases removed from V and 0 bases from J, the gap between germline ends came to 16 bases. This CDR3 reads CASSPPRGTSTDTQYF. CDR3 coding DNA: TGTGCCAGCAGCCCGCCTAGGGGTACTAGCACAGATACGCAGTATTTT.

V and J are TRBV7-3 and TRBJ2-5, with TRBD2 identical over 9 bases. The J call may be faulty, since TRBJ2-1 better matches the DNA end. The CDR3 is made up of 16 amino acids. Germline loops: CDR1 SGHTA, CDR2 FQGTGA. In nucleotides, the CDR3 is TGTGCCAGCAGCTTAACGCCTAGCGGGGTGATGGGTGAGCAGTTCTTC. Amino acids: CASSLTPSGVMGEQFF.